These T cell receptor beta chains were read from a single sample in a study of cytomegalovirus exposure and HLA in healthy donors. The protocol was immunoSEQ multiplex PCR, while the TCRdb copy is restricted to in-frame clones and leaves out a portion. The table has 200,000 to 300,000 clones, around 81% seen once. The material sequenced was PBMCs. These receptors came from a woman between 55 and 75 years old in good health and CMV-seropositive. CDR3s include the opening cysteine and the closing phenylalanine or tryptophan. Where a row states a size, it is once, few, many or the class of an expanded clone; other rows omit it.

- | TRBV6-4 | CASSDSNRGGGLFYNEQFF
- | TRBV19 | CASKSSGHNEKLFF
- | TRBV4-2 | CASSQGGDRVGGYTF
- | TRBV4-1 | CASSHPRGGPSNQPQHF
- | TRBV18 | CATSTRTSFPYEQYF
once | TRBV12-5 | CASGVRGDRVEQYF
- | TRBV5-1 | CASSSGQPGSSPLHF
- | TRBV5-1 | CASSLYRLNTEAFF
once | TRBV10-3 | CAISESSGSSLTYEQYF
- | TRBV18 | CASSPYTSTNEKLFF
- | TRBV13 | CASSERIAASPYEQYF
- | TRBV2 | CASVRDSGRGELFF
- | TRBV27 | CASSTTIGLPGETQYF
- | TRBV4-2 | CASSQDMEDIGDEKLFF
few | TRBV2 | CASTGLAEYNEQFF
- | TRBV9 | CASSARTGRSYNEQFF
- | TRBV19 | CASSERLAKNIQYF
- | TRBV2 | CASTIDRNQPQHF
- | TRBV2 | CASSEEGTGANVLTF
- | TRBV19 | CASSGGQAHYGYTF
- | TRBV5-1 | CASSLAESKSTDTQYF
- | TRBV5-1 | CASSLVGGQETQYF
few | TRBV7-3 | CASSLSPGEGYEQYF
- | TRBV4-1 | CASSQGTGGIQPQHF
- | TRBV19 | CASSRLSSGRSYEQYF
- | TRBV18 | CASSLGQTGNTIYF
few | TRBV5-1 | CASSLNREYGYTF
- | TRBV18 | CASSLMGLAGDGSGANVLTF
once | TRBV5-1 | CASRLGLAGGTYEQYF
- | TRBV21-1 | CASSKRTGTNEQFF
few | TRBV11-2 | CASSLVGLEGTEAFF
- | TRBV28 | CASSHRDRADEQYF
- | TRBV28 | CASSLGTGRQGGYTF